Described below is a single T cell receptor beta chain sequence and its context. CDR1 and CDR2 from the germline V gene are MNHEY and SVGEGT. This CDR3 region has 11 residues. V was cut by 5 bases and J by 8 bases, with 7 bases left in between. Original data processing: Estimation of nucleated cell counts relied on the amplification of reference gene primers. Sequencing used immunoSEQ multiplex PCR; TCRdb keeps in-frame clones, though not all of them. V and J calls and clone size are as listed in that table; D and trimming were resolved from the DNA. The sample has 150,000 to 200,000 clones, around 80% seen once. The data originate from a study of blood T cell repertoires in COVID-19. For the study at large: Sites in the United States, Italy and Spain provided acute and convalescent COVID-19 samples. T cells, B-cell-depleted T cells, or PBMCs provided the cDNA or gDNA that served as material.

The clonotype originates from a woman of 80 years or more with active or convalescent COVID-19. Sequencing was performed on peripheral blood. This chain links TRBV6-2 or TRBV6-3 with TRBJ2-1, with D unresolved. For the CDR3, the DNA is TGTGCCAGCAGTAGAGACTATGAGCAGTTCTTC. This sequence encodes CASSRDYEQFF.